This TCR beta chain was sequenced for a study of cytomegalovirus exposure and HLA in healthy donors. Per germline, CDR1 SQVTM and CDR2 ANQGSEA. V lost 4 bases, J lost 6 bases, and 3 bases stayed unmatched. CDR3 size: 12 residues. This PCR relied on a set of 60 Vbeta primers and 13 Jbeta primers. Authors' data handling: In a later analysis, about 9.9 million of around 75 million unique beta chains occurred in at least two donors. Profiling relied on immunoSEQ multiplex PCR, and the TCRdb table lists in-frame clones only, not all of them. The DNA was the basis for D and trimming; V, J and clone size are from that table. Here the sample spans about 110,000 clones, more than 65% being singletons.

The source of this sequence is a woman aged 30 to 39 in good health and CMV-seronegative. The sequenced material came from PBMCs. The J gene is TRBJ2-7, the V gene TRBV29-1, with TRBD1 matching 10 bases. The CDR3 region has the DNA TGCAGCGTTGCGCGGACAGGGGGCGAGCAGTACTTC. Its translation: CSVARTGGEQYF.